Following are 17 T cell receptor beta chains from one sample sequenced in a study of T cell responses to AZD1222 COVID-19 vaccine. Profiling relied on immunoSEQ multiplex PCR, and the TCRdb table lists in-frame clones only, not all of them. Among 100,000 to 150,000 clones listed, around 92% were seen once. This material consisted of peripheral blood, taken 28 days after the second AZD1222 dose. These receptors originate from an adult who received the AZD1222 COVID-19 vaccine.

The chain employs TRBV3-1 (or the pseudogene TRBV3-2) and TRBJ1-3; D unclear. The CDR3 is made up of 12 amino acids. The V end lost 5 bases, the J end lost 4 bases, and 6 bases lay between the germline ends. Germline CDR1 is LGHDT and CDR2 is YNNKEL (reference sequence). DNA for the CDR3: TGTGCCAGCAGCATACCGGGAAACACCATATATTTT. Encoded protein: CASSIPGNTIYF.

The chain employs TRBV2 and TRBJ2-5; D remains unclear. This CDR3 is 13 amino acids long. Germline V gives CDR1 SNHLY, CDR2 FYNNEI. Deletions cut 3 bases from V and 4 bases from J, with 9 bases between. This CDR3 is CASSDGSGETQYF. DNA of the CDR3: TGTGCCAGCAGTGATGGGTCAGGAGAGACCCAGTACTTC.

This chain connects TRBV7-2 to TRBJ1-5, with 7 bases that match TRBD1. The CDR3 is 17 amino acids. The J segment lost 0 bases and the V segment lost 5 bases, leaving 10 bases of the junction unmatched. Germline CDR1 reads SGHTA; CDR2 reads FQGNSA. CDR3 amino acids: CASSPRGTADSNQPQHF. The CDR3 DNA reads as TGTGCCAGCAGCCCTCGGGGGACAGCCGATAGCAATCAGCCCCAGCATTTT.

The chain carries TRBV6-5 and TRBJ2-7, with D unclear. Between the trimmed V and J ends, which lost 7 bases and 0 bases, there was a span of 10 bases. Germline V gives CDR1 MNHEY, CDR2 SVGAGI. The CDR3 has 13 amino acids. Here the CDR3 reads CASIGGSSYEQYF. CDR3 sequence (DNA): TGTGCCAGCATAGGTGGATCCTCCTACGAGCAGTACTTC.

The chain joins TRBV18 to TRBJ1-1; 8 nucleotides line up with TRBD1. The CDR3 covers 16 residues. Germline CDR1 KGHSH, CDR2 LQKENI. V was clipped by 1 base and J by 5 bases; unmatched bases: 9. CDR3 bases: TGTGCCAGCTCACCACGGGCAGGGGGCGGTTTGACTGAAGCTTTCTTT. Translating gives CASSPRAGGGLTEAFF.

The chain is built from TRBV6-5 and TRBJ1-1; D gene uncertain. The CDR3 totals 14 residues. Germline CDR1 MNHEY, CDR2 SVGAGI. Trimming shortened V by 6 bases and J by 0 bases, and 11 bases separated the two germline ends. The CDR3 region is CASRPGPMNTEAFF. In DNA form, the CDR3 reads TGTGCCAGCAGACCGGGCCCGATGAACACTGAAGCTTTCTTT.

This rearrangement joins TRBV9 to TRBJ1-1; 9 bases match TRBD1. This CDR3 is built from 16 residues. The ends lost 0 bases at V and 1 base at J; junction bases unmatched: 4. Looked up from germline, CDR1 is SGDLS and CDR2 is YYNGEE. The CDR3 DNA reads TGTGCCAGCAGCGTAGTGGCGGGACAGGGGAACACTGAAGCTTTCTTT. It yields the protein CASSVVAGQGNTEAFF.

The CDR3 loop reads CASRGQNANEQYF. CDR3 DNA: TGTGCCAGCAGGGGACAGAACGCAAACGAGCAGTACTTC. The rearrangement uses TRBV7-9 and TRBJ2-7, with 7 positions matching TRBD1. In germline, CDR1 is SEHNR, CDR2 FQNEAQ (reference sequence). V lost 6 bases and J lost 5; bases outside the gene matches: 7. There are 13 residues in the CDR3.

The chain links TRBV19 to TRBJ2-2, with 10 nucleotides matching TRBD1. The CDR3 is 15 residues long. Germline CDR1 and CDR2: LNHDA and SQIVND (reference sequence). V dropped 7 bases and J dropped 4; count of bases not matched to a gene: 6. Written as DNA, the CDR3 is TGTGCCAGTACCGTGGGGACAGGGGTCACCGGGGAGCTGTTTTTT. Its translation: CASTVGTGVTGELFF.

This clone was seen only once. The chain recombines TRBV10-3 with TRBJ1-6; perhaps TRBD1 as D (5 bases). Germline CDR1 is ENHRY and CDR2 is SYGVKD. The V end lost 0 bases, the J end lost 0 bases, and 12 bases lay between the germline ends. CDR3 length: 18 residues. The CDR3 protein is CAISESEGSSSYNSPLHF. As DNA, the CDR3 is TGTGCCATCAGTGAGTCGGAGGGGTCGAGCTCCTATAATTCACCCCTCCACTTT.

V gene TRBV11-3 combines with J gene TRBJ1-1; tentatively, D is TRBD1 (5 bases). The CDR3 contains 14 residues. Germline V gives CDR1 SGHNT, CDR2 YENEEA. Trimming shortened V by 3 bases and J by 1 base, and 9 bases separated the two germline ends. In DNA, the CDR3 is TGTGCCAGCAGCTTTGGTAGGGGGAACACTGAAGCTTTCTTT. It codes for CASSFGRGNTEAFF.

The V call is TRBV4-3, the J call TRBJ2-1; 10 nucleotides align to TRBD2. Losses at the gene ends were 1 base for V and 6 bases for J; bases not matched to a gene: 6. The CDR3 has 16 amino acids. Germline V lookup: CDR1 LGHNA, CDR2 YSLEER. The CDR3 bases are TGCGCCAGCAGCCAAGCGGTCCTAGCGGGAGTCAATGAGCAGTTCTTC. It translates to CASSQAVLAGVNEQFF.

The chain carries TRBV7-3 and TRBJ2-3; no clear D. The germline V gene has CDR1 SGHTA and CDR2 FQGTGA. V was pared by 2 bases and J by 6 bases, with 15 bases between. The CDR3 contains 15 residues. The CDR3 loop is CASSLYPPPEDTQYF. The DNA for the CDR3 is TGTGCCAGCAGCTTATACCCCCCCCCAGAGGATACGCAGTATTTT.

The chain carries TRBV10-3 and TRBJ2-5; TRBD1 aligns across 7 bases. Germline V CDR1 and CDR2: ENHRY, SYGVKD. Germline trimming cut 8 bases from V and 1 base from J; bases unmatched to any gene: 7. This CDR3 comprises 14 residues. CDR3 loop: CAIRGGSPQETQYF. The DNA for the CDR3 is TGTGCCATCCGAGGGGGCTCTCCCCAAGAGACCCAGTACTTC.

The genes are TRBV5-1 and TRBJ1-4; 7 nucleotides agree with TRBD1. J lost 5 bases, V lost 4 bases, and 5 bases had no gene match. The CDR3 runs 14 residues. Germline CDR1 SGHRS, CDR2 YFSETQ. CDR3 nucleotide sequence: TGCGCCAGCAGCGGGGGGACAGCAAATGAAAAACTGTTTTTT. Protein sequence: CASSGGTANEKLFF.

The rearrangement uses TRBV5-1 and TRBJ2-1; 9 nucleotides align to TRBD1. Germline V gives CDR1 SGHRS, CDR2 YFSETQ. CDR3 length: 18 residues. Trimming removed 7 bases from V and 6 bases from J; junction bases left unmatched: 20. The CDR3 DNA is TGCGCCAGCCTTCTGGGGGACAGGGAAGGTCGGCAAGGCAATGAGCAGTTCTTC. Encoded protein: CASLLGDREGRQGNEQFF.

The chain combines TRBV3-1 (or the pseudogene TRBV3-2) with TRBJ1-2; unclear D gene. This CDR3 has 12 residues. Between the trimmed V and J ends, which lost 8 bases and 5 bases, there was a span of 12 bases. Germline CDR1 is LGHDT and CDR2 is YNNKEL (reference sequence). CDR3 sequence reads: CASGGPVYGYTF. CDR3 in DNA: TGTGCCAGCGGAGGGCCGGTTTATGGCTACACCTTC.